These 3 T cell receptor beta chains originate from one sample sequenced in a study of monozygotic twins with inflammatory bowel disease. TCRdb reprocessed the 5' RACE reads and reports one entry per CDR3 protein, with no DNA. The sample table includes approximately 340,000 distinct CDR3 sequences. The sequenced sample consisted of blood. Receptors originate from a human donor with ulcerative colitis or Crohn's disease, or a healthy co-twin of an affected twin (not recorded which).

The gene calls are TRBV6-2 or TRBV6-3 and TRBJ2-2. CDR1 and CDR2 (germline): MNHEY, SVGEGT. The CDR3 totals 15 residues. CDR3 region: CASSYSTRNTGELFF.

The rearrangement joins TRBV29-1 to TRBJ2-3; no DNA is available, so the TRBD2 call from TCRdb remains unchecked. CDR3 length: 12 residues. Germline CDR1 reads SQVTM; CDR2 reads ANQGSEA. CDR3 sequence reads: CSVGGGGDTQYF.

The chain combines TRBV5-1 with TRBJ2-7; TCRdb outputs TRBD1, but without DNA this stays unchecked. CDR1 is SGHRS and CDR2 is YFSETQ in the germline V gene. There are 15 residues in the CDR3. The CDR3 region is CASAMGPQNSYEQYF.